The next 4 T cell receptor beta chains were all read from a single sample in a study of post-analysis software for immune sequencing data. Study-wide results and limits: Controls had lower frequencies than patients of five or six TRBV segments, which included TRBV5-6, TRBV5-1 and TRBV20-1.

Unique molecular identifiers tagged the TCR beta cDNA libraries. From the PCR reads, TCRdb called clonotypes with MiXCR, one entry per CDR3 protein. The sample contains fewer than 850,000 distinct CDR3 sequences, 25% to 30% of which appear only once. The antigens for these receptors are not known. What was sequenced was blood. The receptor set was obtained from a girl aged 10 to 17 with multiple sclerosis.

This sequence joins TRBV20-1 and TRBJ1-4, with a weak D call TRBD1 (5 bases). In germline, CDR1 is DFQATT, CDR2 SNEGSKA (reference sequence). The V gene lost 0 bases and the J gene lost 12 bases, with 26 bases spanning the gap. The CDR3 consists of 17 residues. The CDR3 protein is CSARERPGRDSGGQLFF. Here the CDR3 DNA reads TGCAGTGCTAGAGAGCGCCCAGGGAGGGATAGTGGAGGGCAACTGTTTTTT.

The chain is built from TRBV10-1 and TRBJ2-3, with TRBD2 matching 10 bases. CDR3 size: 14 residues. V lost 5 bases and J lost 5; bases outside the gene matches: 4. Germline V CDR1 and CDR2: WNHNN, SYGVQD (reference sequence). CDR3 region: CASSQREGRDTQYF. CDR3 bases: TGCGCCAGCAGTCAGCGGGAGGGCCGAGATACGCAGTATTTT.

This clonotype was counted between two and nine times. The CDR3 DNA sequence: TGTGCCAGCAGCTTACGTAGCCCAGAGACCCAGTACTTC. Translation gives CASSLRSPETQYF. J is TRBJ2-5 and V is TRBV7-8, with unresolved D. CDR1 is SGHVS, CDR2 FQNEAQ, per germline. The CDR3 is 13 residues long. Trimming left V 2 bases short and J 4 bases short, with 8 bases between. Full variable domain (remainder filled in from reference TRBV7-8 and TRBJ2-5): GAGVSQSPRYKVAKRGQDVALRCDPISGHVSLFWYQQALGQGPEFLTYFQNEAQLDKSGLPSDRFFAERPEGSVSTLKIQRTQQEDSAVYLCASSLRSPETQYFGPGTRLLVL.

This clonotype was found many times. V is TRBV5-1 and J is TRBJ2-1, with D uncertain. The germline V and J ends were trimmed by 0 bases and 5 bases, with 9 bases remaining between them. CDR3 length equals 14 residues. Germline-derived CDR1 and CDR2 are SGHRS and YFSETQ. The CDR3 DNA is TGCGCCAGCAGCTTGGTCGGCAGTGACAATGAGCAGTTCTTC. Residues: CASSLVGSDNEQFF. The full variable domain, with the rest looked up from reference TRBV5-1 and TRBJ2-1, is KAGVTQTPRYLIKTRGQQVTLSCSPISGHRSVSWYQQTPGQGLQFLFEYFSETQRNKGNFPGRFSGRQFSNSRSEMNVSTLELGDSALYLCASSLVGSDNEQFFGPGTRLTVL.